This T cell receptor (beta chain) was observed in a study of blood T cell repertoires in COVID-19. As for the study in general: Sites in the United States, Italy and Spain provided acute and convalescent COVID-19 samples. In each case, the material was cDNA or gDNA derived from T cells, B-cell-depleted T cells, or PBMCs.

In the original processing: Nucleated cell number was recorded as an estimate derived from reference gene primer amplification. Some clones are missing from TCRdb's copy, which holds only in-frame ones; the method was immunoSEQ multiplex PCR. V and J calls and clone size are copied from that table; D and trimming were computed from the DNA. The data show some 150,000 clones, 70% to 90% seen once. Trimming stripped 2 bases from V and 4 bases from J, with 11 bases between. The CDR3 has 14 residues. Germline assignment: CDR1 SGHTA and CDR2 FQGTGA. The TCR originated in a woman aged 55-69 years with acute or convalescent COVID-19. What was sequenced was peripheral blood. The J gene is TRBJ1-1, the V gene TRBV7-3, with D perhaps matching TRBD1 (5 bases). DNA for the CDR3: TGTGCCAGCAGCTTAGTAGGGGTATCCACTGAAGCTTTCTTT. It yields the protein CASSLVGVSTEAFF.